These 10 T cell receptor beta chains share one sample of origin, sequenced in a study of OX40 agonist ivuxolimab in advanced cancers. Some clones are missing from TCRdb's copy, which holds only in-frame ones; the method was immunoSEQ multiplex PCR. The data show fewer than 100,000 clones, around 90% seen once. Sequencing used CD4+ or CD8+ T cells sorted from blood, obtained in a trial of the OX40 agonist ivuxolimab. The receptors come from an adult with an advanced solid tumor such as melanoma, head and neck, liver or kidney cancer.

Note on this clone: The same CDR3 also results from other DNA sequences found in this sample. The V call is TRBV7-9, the J call TRBJ2-3, with TRBD1 matching over 8 bases. Germline lookup yields CDR1 SEHNR and CDR2 FQNEAQ (reference sequence). J gave up 3 bases and V 6 bases, and 5 bases lay outside the gene matches. This CDR3 has 14 residues. The CDR3: CASSPGQGTDTQYF. The CDR3 bases are TGTGCCAGCAGTCCAGGACAGGGAACAGATACGCAGTATTTT.

CDR3 protein: CASSQSMTGAFYGYTF. Written as DNA, the CDR3 is TGCGCCAGCAGCCAGTCGATGACAGGGGCTTTCTATGGCTACACCTTC. The chain has TRBV4-1 and TRBJ1-2, with 8 positions matching TRBD1. V lost 3 bases to trimming and J lost 4 bases; unmatched junction nucleotides: 10. The CDR3 is 16 amino acids. Germline CDR1 is MGHRA and CDR2 is YSYEKL.

The genes are TRBV5-5 and TRBJ2-1; 7 bases are a match to TRBD2. The J segment lost 8 bases and the V segment lost 0 bases, leaving 8 bases of the junction unmatched. Germline CDR1 reads SGHKS; CDR2 reads YYEKEE (reference sequence). CDR3 size: 15 residues. The CDR3 sequence: CASSLVGGSEYEQFF. The CDR3 nucleotides read TGTGCCAGCAGCTTGGTCGGGGGGTCTGAGTATGAGCAGTTCTTC.

The CDR3 DNA reads as TGTGCCAGCAGTGGACACTCTAATCAAGGCTCCGGGGAGCTGTTTTTT. This encodes CASSGHSNQGSGELFF. The chain links TRBV2 to TRBJ2-2; D is unresolved. V lost 4 bases and J lost 6, with 18 bases in between. CDR1 is SNHLY and CDR2 is FYNNEI in the germline V gene. The CDR3 totals 16 residues.

This chain uses TRBV7-8 with TRBJ2-2, with 8 bases identical to TRBD2. V was clipped by 3 bases and J by 8 bases; unmatched bases: 14. This CDR3 is built from 17 residues. Germline CDR1 SGHVS, CDR2 FQNEAQ. CDR3 sequence (DNA): TGTGCCAGCAGCTTTTCTGTAACGGGAGGGCCCAGAGGGGAGCTGTTTTTT. Amino acids: CASSFSVTGGPRGELFF.

The J gene is TRBJ2-5, the V gene TRBV4-1; D ambiguous. V was shortened by 0 bases and J by 4 bases, with 15 bases between the two germline ends. Looked up from germline, CDR1 is MGHRA and CDR2 is YSYEKL. The CDR3 is 16 amino acids. CDR3 residues: CASSQERTAPRETQYF. In nucleotides, the CDR3 is TGCGCCAGCAGCCAAGAGAGGACGGCGCCCCGAGAGACCCAGTACTTC.

V gene TRBV11-2 combines with J gene TRBJ2-7, with 11 bases identical to TRBD2. The V gene end was trimmed by 1 base and the J gene end by 3 bases; junction bases not matched to a gene: 2. The length of the CDR3 is 15 residues. The V gene's germline CDR1 is SGHAT and CDR2 FQNNGV. The CDR3 spells CASSLGGTSGYEQYF. In nucleotides, the CDR3 is TGTGCCAGCAGCTTAGGCGGGACTAGCGGCTACGAGCAGTACTTC.

Here the CDR3 DNA reads TGTGCCAGCAGTTTAAGCGGGACCCCTGGAAACACCATATATTTT. Amino acids: CASSLSGTPGNTIYF. The J gene is TRBJ1-3, the V gene TRBV28; D may be TRBD1 (5 bases). Looked up from germline, CDR1 is MDHEN and CDR2 is SYDVKM. V was pared by 2 bases and J by 2 bases, with 10 bases between. The CDR3 runs to 15 residues.

This clone showed up just once. This chain joins TRBV4-2 and TRBJ1-1; no clear D gene. The CDR3 spans 13 residues. The V gene's germline CDR1 is LGHNA and CDR2 YNFKEQ. V was pared by 0 bases and J by 3 bases, with 5 bases between. CDR3 sequence: CASSQEEYTEAFF. The CDR3 nucleotides are TGTGCCAGCAGCCAAGAAGAGTACACTGAAGCTTTCTTT.

This clone was picked up a small number of times. The genes are TRBV10-3 and TRBJ2-7; the match to TRBD2 covers 10 bases. CDR1 is ENHRY, CDR2 SYGVKD, per germline. The CDR3 loop spans 16 amino acids. With V trimmed by 0 bases and J by 6 bases, 8 bases remained unmatched. The CDR3 region has the DNA TGTGCCATCAGTGAGTCGGGTTTAGCGGGAGGAGGCGAGCAGTACTTC. Encoded protein: CAISESGLAGGGEQYF.